This TCR beta chain comes out of a study of graft-versus-host responses after intestinal transplantation. Study as a whole: Each of the recipients got a multivisceral, liver-intestinal, or isolated intestinal transplant. Recipients were all induced with anti-thymocyte globulin, then given tacrolimus and steroids for about three years. Broader study findings: Those patients showing graft-donor T cell macrochimerism displayed high graft-versus-host to host-versus-graft clonal ratios in allografts. Early post-transplant HvG declines were associated with peak circulating GvH clone levels.

Worth noting for this clone: Its antigen is currently unknown.

Profiling relied on immunoSEQ multiplex PCR, and the TCRdb table lists in-frame clones only, not all of them. The sample carries under 90,000 clones, 90% recorded once. The germline V gene encodes CDR1 SGHRS and CDR2 YFSETQ. The CDR3 extends over 16 amino acids. V shed 1 base, J shed 6 bases, and the junction held 9 bases outside the gene matches. This rearrangement joins TRBV5-1 to TRBJ2-2, with 7 positions matching TRBD1. This clonotype originated in a human donor who was the organ donor for an intestinal transplant. The sequencing used unstimulated CD8+ T cells sorted from spleen or lymph node cells, collected before transplant. The chain's CDR3 is CASSLTQGVDAGELFF. CDR3 coding DNA: TGCGCCAGCAGCTTGACGCAGGGGGTCGACGCCGGGGAGCTGTTTTTT.